This T cell receptor (beta chain) was captured by sequencing in a study of blood T cells in healthy people across ages. CDR3 size: 14 residues. The junction had 6 bases not matched to a gene; V was cut back by 5 bases and J by 3 bases. This clonotype was detected a few times. Next came a second PCR, run for about 7 to 12 cycles, which used a sample-barcoded 5' primer along with a J-beta primer mix. Every sample produced at least 2.5 million CDR3-containing paired-end reads. TCRdb recomputed calls from the 5' RACE reads with MiXCR, one row per CDR3 protein. The table has under 800,000 distinct CDR3 sequences, approximately 43% seen once; the top ten hold roughly 20%.

The sequenced sample consisted of blood. This sequence joins TRBV12-3 or TRBV12-4 and TRBJ2-7; 8 bases map to TRBD1. The sequence derives from an older woman in good health. The CDR3 protein is CASSAGQAIYEQYF. The CDR3 DNA sequence: TGTGCCAGCAGTGCGGGACAGGCGATCTACGAGCAGTACTTC.